The clone carrying this T cell receptor (beta chain) was picked up a small number of times. The antigen remains unidentified. Separate cDNA molecules each had unique molecular identifiers attached to them. TCRdb independently ran MiXCR on the 5' RACE reads; one entry per CDR3 protein. Among about 81,000 distinct CDR3 sequences listed, less than 8% were seen once. This sample stems from a study of early T cells in non-severe SARS-CoV-2 infection. Study information: The authors sequenced bulk RNA from unsorted whole blood, leaving chains unpaired. Broader study findings: VDJdb matching favored anti-spike CD8 responses, missing private and CD4 specificities.

The V gene lost 4 bases and the J gene lost 5 bases, with 8 bases spanning the gap. Germline loops: CDR1 KGHSY, CDR2 FQNENV. This CDR3 contains 12 residues. The sample was whole blood. V gene TRBV16 combines with J gene TRBJ1-2; tentatively, D is TRBD1 (5 bases). The receptor comes from an adult who was a healthcare worker with PCR-confirmed SARS-CoV-2 infection or an uninfected control (not recorded which). The CDR3 region is CASSPRQYGYTF. CDR3 DNA: TGTGCCAGCAGCCCGCGACAGTATGGCTACACCTTC.